Listed below are T cell receptor beta chains from one sample, sequenced in a study of control samples from healthy donors and cancer patients. Clones were read by immunoSEQ multiplex PCR, and TCRdb kept only the in-frame ones, dropping some. Here the sample spans 60,000 to 100,000 clones, about 91% being singletons. Sequenced material: blood. These receptor sequences come from a man aged 50-60 years in good health. Each CDR3 is given with its conserved first and last residue. D genes are given only for firm matches.

cdr3_length d_call j_call v_call cdr3_aa
16 TRBD1 TRBJ1-1 TRBV5-6 CASRPNNRGPRAEAFF
22 TRBD1 TRBJ1-2 TRBV2 CASSEAPLALFLAGGRNYGYTF
14 . TRBJ1-6 TRBV2 CASRAGEATSPLHF
15 . TRBJ1-3 TRBV5-6 CASSLGDPGGNTIYF
11 . TRBJ1-2 TRBV4-2 CASSVAHGYTF
13 . TRBJ1-1 TRBV3-1/TRBV3-2 CASSVIRGTEAFF
14 . TRBJ1-2 TRBV3-1/TRBV3-2 CASSQERTDRGYTF
14 TRBD1 TRBJ2-5 TRBV3-1/TRBV3-2 CASSLSGTGVTQYF
14 . TRBJ2-7 TRBV11-2 CASSSLGTVYEQYF
15 . TRBJ1-1 TRBV9 CASSVTPGGGTEAFF
9 . TRBJ1-5 TRBV7-9 CASSRPQHF
16 . TRBJ2-7 TRBV18 CASSPTSYGSYYEQYF
18 TRBD2 TRBJ2-7 TRBV3-1/TRBV3-2 CASSQDGTSGGISYEQYF